This TCR beta chain originates from a study of cytomegalovirus exposure and HLA in healthy donors. 60 Vbeta and 13 Jbeta primers were used in PCR. Repertoires were generated with immunoSEQ multiplex PCR, while TCRdb's copy carries only in-frame clones and drops some. This sample yields around 190,000 clones, of which about 80% are seen a single time; approximately 0.73% belongs to the top ten. This CDR3 is built from 15 residues. The germline CDR1 and CDR2 sequences are SGHDT and YYEEEE. The ends were cut back, 2 bases at V and 0 bases at J, with 9 bases in the middle. The chain carries TRBV5-6 and TRBJ2-1, with D unresolved. This sequence originates from a woman aged 35 to 49 in good health and CMV-seronegative. What was sequenced was PBMCs. DNA for the CDR3: TGTGCCAGCAGCTTAACAGTGAGCTCCTACAATGAGCAGTTCTTC. Its protein product is CASSLTVSSYNEQFF.